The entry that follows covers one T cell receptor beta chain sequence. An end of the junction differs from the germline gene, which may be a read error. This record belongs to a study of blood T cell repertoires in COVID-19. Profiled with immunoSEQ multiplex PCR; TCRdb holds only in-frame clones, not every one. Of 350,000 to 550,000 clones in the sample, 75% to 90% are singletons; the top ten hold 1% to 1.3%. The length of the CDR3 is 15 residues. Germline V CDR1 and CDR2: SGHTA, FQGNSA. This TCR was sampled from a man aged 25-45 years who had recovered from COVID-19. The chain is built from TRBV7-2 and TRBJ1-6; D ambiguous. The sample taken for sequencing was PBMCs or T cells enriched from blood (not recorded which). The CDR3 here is CASTLDPGENSPLHF. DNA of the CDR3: TGTGCCAGCACCTTAGACCCCGGGGAAAATTCACCCCTCCACTTT.